This T cell receptor (beta chain) was profiled in a study of neurological immune-mediated disorders. The CDR3 extends over 15 amino acids. The germline V gene has CDR1 MNHNS and CDR2 SASEGT. Deletions cut 7 bases from V and 3 bases from J, with 16 bases between. Time point meaning: longitudinal time-point 1 (baseline). 2 million PBMCs stored at -80 C were the source of the unsorted libraries. Synthesis of cDNA used 5'RACE (with 10-nucleotide random UMIs). Via MiXCR, TCRdb re-called the 5' RACE reads, giving one row per CDR3 protein. The data contain tens of thousands of distinct CDR3 sequences, around a tenth of them seen just once; the ten biggest clones take up 6.6%.

This rearrangement joins TRBV6-1 to TRBJ1-5; tentative D call: TRBD1 (5 bases). This clonotype was sampled from a male donor with HTLV-1-associated myelopathy (HAM/TSP). The specimen was PBMCs. The CDR3 reads CASIPPGLPNQPQHF. The CDR3 DNA follows: TGTGCCAGCATTCCGCCGGGGCTGCCCAATCAGCCCCAGCATTTT.